These 15 T cell receptor beta chains were all obtained from the same sample, sequenced in a study of T cells in localized non-small cell lung cancer. Using immunoSEQ multiplex PCR, the repertoire was profiled, and TCRdb retains in-frame clones only, with some absent. The repertoire holds more than 1,500 clones, with 20% to 25% as singletons. The sequences come from normal lung tissue next to the tumor, collected before any cancer treatment. The source is a man aged 18 to 50 with stage I lung adenocarcinoma.

J is TRBJ2-5 and V is TRBV25-1, with 11 bases lining up with TRBD1. Germline CDR1 reads MGHDK; CDR2 reads SYGVNS. After removal of 10 bases from V and 5 bases from J, the junction contained 9 bases not matched to a gene. The CDR3 loop spans 14 amino acids. The CDR3 spells CATLDRGRGETQYF. CDR3 sequence (DNA): TGTGCCACCCTGGACAGGGGGCGAGGGGAGACCCAGTACTTC.

The chain joins TRBV9 to TRBJ2-3, with TRBD2 as a possible D gene (5 bases). The V gene lost 4 bases and the J gene lost 1 base, with 10 bases spanning the gap. The CDR3 runs 14 residues. Germline V lookup: CDR1 SGDLS, CDR2 YYNGEE. This CDR3 reads CASSPPGGTDTQYF. The CDR3, as DNA: TGTGCCAGCAGCCCTCCCGGGGGCACAGATACGCAGTATTTT.

This clone appeared a few times. The CDR3 sequence is CASTLPEGNYGYTF. For the CDR3, the DNA is TGTGCCAGTACCCTTCCCGAAGGGAACTATGGCTACACCTTC. The chain employs TRBV19 and TRBJ1-2, with D unclear. Trimming shortened V by 7 bases and J by 2 bases, and 14 bases separated the two germline ends. This CDR3 comprises 14 residues. Germline-derived CDR1 and CDR2 are LNHDA and SQIVND (reference sequence). Supplemented by reference TRBV19 and TRBJ1-2, the full variable domain reads DGGITQSPKYLFRKEGQNVTLSCEQNLNHDAMYWYRQDPGQGLRLIYYSQIVNDFQKGDIAEGYSVSREKKESFPLTVTSAQKNPTAFYLCASTLPEGNYGYTFGSGTRLTVV.

The genes are TRBV9 and TRBJ2-5; 7 bases agree with TRBD2. V lost 1 base, J lost 2 bases, and 8 bases stayed unmatched. Germline-derived CDR1 and CDR2 are SGDLS and YYNGEE. This CDR3 comprises 16 residues. CDR3 sequence reads: CASSVLGGMRQETQYF. In DNA form, the CDR3 reads TGTGCCAGCAGCGTATTGGGAGGGATGAGACAAGAGACCCAGTACTTC.

The chain recombines TRBV29-1 with TRBJ1-3; D may be TRBD1 (5 bases). CDR1 and CDR2 from the germline V gene are SQVTM and ANQGSEA. The CDR3 runs 14 residues. Trimming took off 5 bases at V and 7 bases at J, with 18 bases between the two ends. CDR3 amino acids: CSVRTGTGGNTIYF. CDR3 DNA: TGCAGCGTTCGCACCGGGACCGGAGGGAACACCATATATTTT.

This chain connects TRBV4-1 to TRBJ2-1, with D unclear. Germline values: CDR1 MGHRA, CDR2 YSYEKL. This CDR3 has 13 residues. The ends were cut back, 4 bases at V and 7 bases at J, with 11 bases in the middle. The CDR3 sequence: CASSPTVSNEQFF. CDR3 in DNA: TGCGCCAGCAGCCCGACGGTTAGTAATGAGCAGTTCTTC.

The V and J genes are TRBV11-3 and TRBJ2-1, with 11 bases lining up with TRBD2. The CDR3 is 15 residues long. Germline assignment: CDR1 SGHNT and CDR2 YENEEA. J was trimmed by 4 bases and V by 5 bases; bases with no gene match: 4. The CDR3 here is CASSPSGGSYNEQFF. CDR3 in DNA: TGTGCCAGCAGCCCTAGCGGGGGGTCTTACAATGAGCAGTTCTTC.

This clone was seen a few times. This rearrangement joins TRBV11-3 to TRBJ1-5; 9 bases align to TRBD1. There are 17 residues in the CDR3. V dropped 0 bases and J dropped 2; count of bases not matched to a gene: 5. The germline gives CDR1 SGHNT, CDR2 YENEEA. DNA for the CDR3: TGTGCCAGCAGCTTAGACACAGGGGGCAGAGGCAATCAGCCCCAGCATTTT. Its protein is CASSLDTGGRGNQPQHF.

The chain joins TRBV12-5 to TRBJ1-2; D is unclear. There are 12 residues in the CDR3. The germline CDR1 and CDR2 sequences are LGHNT and FRNRAP. The CDR3 region has the DNA TGTGCCAGCTCCCAGAATAACTATGGCTACACCTTC. Translating gives CASSQNNYGYTF.

This clone is labeled as large (0.1 to 1%). This chain links TRBV6-8 with TRBJ2-7; 7 bases are shared with TRBD1. V trimming: 4 bases; J trimming: 4 bases; junction bases outside the gene matches: 10. Germline CDR1 MNHGY, CDR2 SAAAGT. The CDR3 loop spans 15 amino acids. The CDR3 DNA sequence: TGTGCCAGCAGTTCAGGACAGGTATTTCCATACGAGCAGTACTTC. Translating gives CASSSGQVFPYEQYF.

The gene calls are TRBV6-8 and TRBJ1-1; D is undetermined. Germline V gene lookup returns CDR1 MNHGY and CDR2 SAAAGT. V was pared by 2 bases and J by 1 base, with 11 bases between. This CDR3 comprises 15 residues. CDR3 sequence reads: CASSYTRKSNTEAFF. The DNA of the CDR3 is TGTGCCAGCAGTTACACCCGAAAATCGAACACTGAAGCTTTCTTT.

This clone showed up just a few times. This sample includes further DNA sequences coding for the same CDR3. V gene TRBV30 combines with J gene TRBJ1-3, with D maybe TRBD1 (5 bases). The germline CDR1 and CDR2 sequences are GTSNPN and SVGIG (reference sequence). CDR3 size: 15 residues. V dropped 1 base and J dropped 4 bases, with 14 bases sitting between them. CDR3 coding DNA: TGTGCCTGGAGTGGGGACCGGGCGTCGGGAAACACCATATATTTT. It yields the protein CAWSGDRASGNTIYF.

This clone is medium-sized by share. The chain joins TRBV11-3 to TRBJ1-6, with TRBD1 as a possible D gene (5 bases). V lost 1 base to trimming and J lost 5 bases, with 12 bases between them. This CDR3 spans 16 amino acids. Germline CDR1 and CDR2: SGHNT and YENEEA. The CDR3 DNA follows: TGTGCCAGCAGCTTAGGGGCAGGGATCAATAATTCACCCCTCCACTTT. Residues: CASSLGAGINNSPLHF.

This clone was seen only a few times. This chain links TRBV9 with TRBJ1-2; D is perhaps TRBD1 (5 bases). Trimming removed 5 bases from V and 7 bases from J, with 15 bases in between. The CDR3 runs 13 residues. Germline V gives CDR1 SGDLS, CDR2 YYNGEE. Here the CDR3 DNA reads TGTGCCAGCAGGGAGGAAGGGGAGGGTGGCTACACCTTC. This translates into CASREEGEGGYTF. Full variable domain (remainder filled in from reference TRBV9 and TRBJ1-2): DSGVTQTPKHLITATGQRVTLRCSPRSGDLSVYWYQQSLDQGLQFLIQYYNGEERAKGNILERFSAQQFPDLHSELNLSSLELGDSALYFCASREEGEGGYTFGSGTRLTVV.

The chain recombines TRBV11-3 with TRBJ1-1, with 7 bases fitting TRBD1. The CDR3 length is 15 residues. CDR1 SGHNT and CDR2 YENEEA come from the germline V gene. After removal of 5 bases from V and 0 bases from J, the junction contained 6 bases not matched to a gene. CDR3: CASSIRQGMNTEAFF. The CDR3, as DNA: TGTGCCAGCAGCATCCGACAGGGTATGAACACTGAAGCTTTCTTT.